The clone carrying this T cell receptor beta chain was recorded a few times. Its antigen is undetermined. The sample comes from a study of CD8+CD57+ T cells in acquired aplastic anemia. Study-wide context: Quantities of DNA derived from sorted CD4+ and CD8+ cells averaged about 3.2 ug. Findings and limits, study-wide: The study identified roughly 29 CD8+ CDR3 sequences shared by patients and controls.

Previously, flow cytometry had revealed CD8+CD57+ cell expansion in the patients chosen for sequencing. There was no therapy given to any patient before the blood sampling took place. TCR beta VDJ and CDR3 were profiled, and genomic DNA was the template. TCRdb re-called the reads with MiXCR, one entry per CDR3 protein. The data hold about 240,000 distinct CDR3 sequences, with more than 45% observed a single time. CDR1 MNHGY and CDR2 SVAAGI come from the germline V gene. V lost 3 bases to trimming and J lost 1 base; unmatched junction nucleotides: 1. CDR3 length equals 14 residues. This receptor was obtained from a human donor with aplastic anemia. The chain uses TRBV6-9 and TRBJ1-2, with TRBD1 matching 8 bases. Sequencing was carried out using sorted CD4+, CD8+, or CD8+CD57+ T cells (not recorded which) from PBMCs. The CDR3 loop reads CASSYDRGNYGYTF. The CDR3 DNA follows: TGTGCCAGCAGTTACGACAGGGGTAACTATGGCTACACCTTC.